Sequencing of this TCR beta chain was carried out in a study of cytomegalovirus exposure and HLA in healthy donors. 60 Vbeta and 13 Jbeta primers were used in PCR. Clones were sequenced by immunoSEQ multiplex PCR, and TCRdb holds only the in-frame ones, with some missing. Of around 250,000 clones in the sample, approximately 80% were seen once. This CDR3 is 14 amino acids long. Germline CDR1 KGHSH, CDR2 LQKENI. The ends were cut back, 3 bases at V and 4 bases at J, with 12 bases in the middle. On this clone itself: Its antigen is undetermined.

Study findings and constraints: In a later analysis, an Asian-associated ancestry cluster reportedly showed fewer N-insertions than the approximately 640-donor mean. Altogether, 170 or so TCR beta chains were recorded as cytomegalovirus-associated. Across donors, sequencing depth was assumed by presence/absence analyses to be roughly uniform.

The sample was PBMCs. This receptor was taken from a woman aged 60-75 years in good health and CMV-seropositive. The chain carries TRBV18 and TRBJ2-5; TRBD2 might be the D (5 bases). DNA of the CDR3: TGTGCCAGCTCACCGTCGTTGCTAGCAGAGACCCAGTACTTC. It specifies CASSPSLLAETQYF.